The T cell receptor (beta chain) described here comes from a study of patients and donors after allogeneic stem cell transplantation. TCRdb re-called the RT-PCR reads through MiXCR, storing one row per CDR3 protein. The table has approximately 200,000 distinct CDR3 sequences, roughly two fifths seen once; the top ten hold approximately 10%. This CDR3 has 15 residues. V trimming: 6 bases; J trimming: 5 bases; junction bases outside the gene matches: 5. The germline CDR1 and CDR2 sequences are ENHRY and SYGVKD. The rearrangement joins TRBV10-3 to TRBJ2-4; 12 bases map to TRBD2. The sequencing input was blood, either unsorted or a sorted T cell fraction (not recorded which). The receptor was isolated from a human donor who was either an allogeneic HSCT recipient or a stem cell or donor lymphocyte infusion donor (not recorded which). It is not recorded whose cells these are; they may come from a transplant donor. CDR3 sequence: CAISGLAGPENIQYF. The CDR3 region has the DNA TGTGCCATCAGCGGACTAGCGGGACCCGAAAACATTCAGTACTTC.